What follows is one TCR beta chain and its context. Its antigen is still unknown. This sample stems from a study of T cells after yellow fever vaccination. The study's findings and limits: Booster sampling recovered most clones from primary vaccination (96% CD4, around 88% CD8).

Germline assignment: CDR1 SEHNR and CDR2 FQNEAQ (reference sequence). The V end was cut by 3 bases, the J end by 9 bases, with 12 bases between. The CDR3 has 14 residues. TCRdb reprocessed the 5' RACE reads via MiXCR and lists one record per CDR3 protein. The sample contains around 200,000 distinct CDR3 sequences, about 11% of which appear only once. This chain links TRBV7-9 with TRBJ1-6, with D maybe TRBD1 (6 bases). The clonotype was recovered from a man younger than 35 who received the YFV17D yellow fever vaccine. The specimen was CD8+ T cells sorted from PBMCs, collected 15 days after the yellow fever booster vaccination. CDR3 in amino acids: CASSFDRIGSPLHF. CDR3 in DNA: TGTGCCAGCAGCTTCGACAGGATCGGTTCACCCCTCCACTTT.